The next 4 T cell receptor beta chains were all read from a single sample in a study of blood T cell repertoires in COVID-19. Libraries were prepared by immunoSEQ multiplex PCR; TCRdb keeps only in-frame clonotypes and omits some of them. The sample contains 250,000 or so clones, approximately 85% of which appear only once. Sequences were obtained from PBMCs or T cells enriched from blood (not recorded which). Source of these receptors: a woman in her forties or fifties who had recovered from COVID-19.

V and J are TRBV6-4 and TRBJ2-4; the D gene is possibly TRBD1 (6 bases). Germline V gene data show CDR1 as MRHNA and CDR2 as SNTAGT. The CDR3 consists of 13 residues. Trimming stripped 5 bases from V and 8 bases from J, with 13 bases between. The CDR3 spells CASSPTGWDIQYF. The CDR3 region has the DNA TGTGCCAGCAGTCCTACAGGGTGGGACATTCAGTACTTC.

V is TRBV10-2 and J is TRBJ1-3; 7 nucleotides line up with TRBD1. The CDR3 sequence is 15 residues long. From germline, CDR1 is WSHSY and CDR2 SAAADI. The V and J ends lost 5 bases and 7 bases, in that order; junction bases with no gene match: 11. The CDR3 nucleotides are TGCGCCAGCAGTCCCTTCAGGGGGTCCGGGAACACCATATATTTT. This sequence encodes CASSPFRGSGNTIYF.

The gene calls are TRBV6-5 and TRBJ2-7, with 8 bases aligning to TRBD1. Germline V lookup: CDR1 MNHEY, CDR2 SVGAGI. CDR3 length equals 12 residues. V trimming: 10 bases; J trimming: 6 bases; junction bases outside the gene matches: 8. CDR3 DNA: TGTGCCACCGCCCCGCAGGGGGCCGAGCAGTACTTC. It translates to CATAPQGAEQYF.

The V gene is TRBV28, the J gene TRBJ2-3; TRBD2 aligns across 7 bases. Trimming cost V 3 bases and J 1 base; bases outside gene matches: 7. CDR3 length equals 16 residues. Germline CDR1 is MDHEN and CDR2 is SYDVKM. The CDR3: CASSFVAGAGTDTQYF. The CDR3 DNA reads TGTGCCAGCAGTTTCGTGGCGGGAGCTGGCACAGATACGCAGTATTTT. The whole variable domain, filled in from reference TRBV28 and TRBJ2-3, reads DVKVTQSSRYLVKRTGEKVFLECVQDMDHENMFWYRQDPGLGLRLIYFSYDVKMKEKGDIPEGYSVSREKKERFSLILESASTNQTSMYLCASSFVAGAGTDTQYFGPGTRLTVL.